This entry lists 10 T cell receptor beta chains sequenced from one sample in a study of blood T cells in healthy people across ages (dated by TCRdb to the mid-2010s). Libraries were prepared through 5' RACE. Sequencing instrument: Illumina HiSeq 2500. The second PCR ran for roughly 6 to 11 cycles and used a J-beta primer mix along with a sample-barcoded 5' primer. TCRdb reran the public reads through fastp at Q25 and MiXCR, keeping productive beta chains. Each entry is one CDR3 protein sequence, shown with its most common DNA and genes. The sample has more than 1 million distinct CDR3 sequences on record, 45% of them singletons. The ten largest clones add up to approximately 19% of the sample. The sequenced sample was blood. The origin of the receptors is a woman aged 55-70 years in good health.

This chain links TRBV20-1 with TRBJ2-7, with 10 bases fitting TRBD2. V dropped 3 bases and J dropped 3; count of bases not matched to a gene: 5. Per germline, CDR1 DFQATT and CDR2 SNEGSKA (reference sequence). The CDR3 runs 14 residues. CDR3 in amino acids: CSARRLAGIYEQYF. The CDR3 DNA reads TGCAGTGCTAGGAGACTAGCGGGTATCTACGAGCAGTACTTC.

The chain has TRBV20-1 and TRBJ2-5; D tentatively reads TRBD1 or TRBD2 (6 bases each). The J call may be in error: the DNA end matches TRBJ2-7 better. This CDR3 spans 14 amino acids. Germline V gene lookup returns CDR1 DFQATT and CDR2 SNEGSKA (reference sequence). DNA of the CDR3: TGCAGTGCTACCACTTTTGGGGGGCTGAACGAGCAGTACTTC. As protein: CSATTFGGLNEQYF.

This chain joins TRBV4-2 and TRBJ2-1, with D perhaps matching TRBD1 (6 bases). This CDR3 is built from 15 residues. Per germline, CDR1 LGHNA and CDR2 YNFKEQ. V was trimmed by 2 bases and J by 4 bases, leaving 12 bases between them. CDR3 bases: TGTGCCAGCAGCCAACCAGGGGATTTATACAATGAGCAGTTCTTC. This encodes CASSQPGDLYNEQFF.

In its sample, this clonotype was seen a few times. This chain connects TRBV5-5 to TRBJ2-7; 9 bases agree with TRBD1. Germline CDR1 reads SGHKS; CDR2 reads YYEKEE (reference sequence). J lost 3 bases, V lost 1 base, and 5 bases had no gene match. The CDR3 is made up of 15 amino acids. CDR3 sequence reads: CASSLTWDRDYEQYF. Here the CDR3 DNA reads TGTGCCAGCAGCTTGACCTGGGACAGGGACTACGAGCAGTACTTC.

Points on this clonotype: This could be a read error, since a much larger clone is one nucleotide away. CDR3 sequence: CSVETPEQFF. The CDR3, as DNA: TGCAGCGTTGAAACACCTGAGCAGTTCTTC. The chain links TRBV29-1 to TRBJ2-1; no clear D. CDR1 is SQVTM, CDR2 ANQGSEA, per germline. V was pared by 2 bases and J by 9 bases, with 5 bases between. This CDR3 region has 10 residues.

The rearrangement links TRBV10-1 to TRBJ2-3; the D gene is possibly TRBD1 (6 bases). The germline V and J ends were trimmed by 2 bases and 4 bases, with 7 bases remaining between them. This CDR3 comprises 13 residues. Looked up from germline, CDR1 is WNHNN and CDR2 is SYGVQD (reference sequence). The CDR3 DNA is TGCGCCAGCAGTGAGGGACAGCCAGATACGCAGTATTTT. It encodes CASSEGQPDTQYF.

The V call is TRBV13, the J call TRBJ2-7; TRBD2 agrees at 8 bases. CDR3 length equals 16 residues. The V gene end was trimmed by 4 bases and the J gene end by 2 bases; junction bases not matched to a gene: 10. Per germline, CDR1 PRHDT and CDR2 FYEKMQ (reference sequence). The DNA for the CDR3 is TGTGCCAGCAGCTCCCGGACTAGCAGGAGGGCCTACGAGCAGTACTTC. Protein sequence: CASSSRTSRRAYEQYF. Combining the CDR3 with reference TRBV13 and TRBJ2-7 gives the whole variable domain AAGVIQSPRHLIKEKRETATLKCYPIPRHDTVYWYQQGPGQDPQFLISFYEKMQSDKGSIPDRFSAQQFSDYHSELNMSSLELGDSALYFCASSSRTSRRAYEQYFGPGTRLTVT.

A note on this clonotype: Germline is not matched at one junction end, which may reflect a read error. This chain uses TRBV7-9 with TRBJ1-1, with D uncertain. The CDR3 totals 14 residues. Germline CDR1 is SEHNR and CDR2 is FQNEAQ (reference sequence). CDR3 sequence reads: CASGLASTGSEAFF. CDR3 nucleotides: TGTGCCAGCGGCTTAGCGAGTACGGGTTCAGAAGCTTTCTTT.

The chain combines TRBV4-1 with TRBJ2-2; TRBD1 matches at 7 bases. The CDR3 is 17 residues long. Germline V lookup: CDR1 MGHRA, CDR2 YSYEKL. Trimming removed 0 bases from V and 3 bases from J; junction bases left unmatched: 7. The CDR3 bases are TGCGCCAGCAGCCAAGATAGCCCGACAGGGTACACCGGGGAGCTGTTTTTT. This encodes CASSQDSPTGYTGELFF.

The J gene is TRBJ2-5, the V gene TRBV20-1; D call uncertain. Per germline, CDR1 DFQATT and CDR2 SNEGSKA (reference sequence). Trimming stripped 3 bases from V and 2 bases from J, with 7 bases between. The CDR3 sequence is 12 residues long. CDR3 in amino acids: CSASRQQETQYF. The CDR3 coding sequence is TGCAGTGCTAGTAGGCAGCAAGAGACCCAGTACTTC.